This T cell receptor (beta chain) originates from a study of T cells in Graves' hyperthyroidism and ophthalmopathy (dated by TCRdb to about 2019). Study-wide context: Peripheral blood was collected at initial diagnosis, before any treatment. TCR V-J signatures able to tell the groups apart were searched for in a discovery cohort of approximately 95 patients, of whom more than 40 had Graves' ophthalmopathy and about 60 had stable Graves' hyperthyroidism. In about 6 Graves' hyperthyroidism patients, the study also compared T-cell repertoires from thyroid tissue with T-cell repertoires from blood. According to the paper, TCR Vbeta CDR3 sequencing was carried out on 135 peripheral blood samples, which came from some 41 ophthalmopathy, roughly 75 hyperthyroidism and about 17 progressor patients. Prospective prediction of ophthalmopathy was tested in an independent validation cohort of about 19 hyperthyroidism patients and 15 to 17 patients who later progressed to ophthalmopathy. Following sampling, methimazole starting at 30 mg daily was given to hyperthyroidism patients, and high-dose intravenous methylprednisolone was given to ophthalmopathy patients. For training and testing, the 100 or so patients in the discovery cohort were randomly divided in a 7:3 ratio.

Amplification of TCR beta CDR3 regions was carried out from RNA transcripts. The first round of RT-PCR for the TCR CDR3 was performed with the HTBI primer set and the Qiagen OneStep RT-PCR kit. Libraries were constructed in a second round of multiplex PCR, after which size selection and purification were carried out. The libraries were sequenced on an Illumina HiSeq2000 using paired-end 100 bp reads. From the authors' description of their analysis: Raw data were processed with SOAPnuke, discarding reads with adapters, uncalled bases, mean Phred below 15, or no exact constant-primer or identifier match. High-quality paired reads were merged with COPE v1.2.5, and unique nucleotide sequences were defined as clonotypes. Clonotypes were aligned to IMGT TRBV, TRBD and TRBJ reference segments using MiTCR v1.1. Analysis was restricted to V-J combinations with a frequency above 0.0001, which covered roughly 99% of repertoires. The TCS score was defined as F50 (clonal expansion) divided by E x V (chaos), with BLOSUM62-based TCRdist calculated between CDR3 peptides within each V-J. Welch's t-statistics and random forest reduced roughly 530 V-J features to 10 to 15, which were used in a naive Bayes classifier (R e1071). The public reads were reprocessed in TCRdb via fastp at Q25 and MiXCR, keeping in-frame beta chains. Identical CDR3 protein sequences are pooled into one entry, listed with their most common genes and DNA. The V and J calls reflect TCRdb's pipeline rather than the authors' work. This sample holds some 570,000 distinct CDR3 sequences; 17% were observed only once. 17% of the sample comes from the top ten.

The CDR3 goes from the cysteine to the phenylalanine over 16 residues. Only the CDR3 region is kept as DNA, spanning 48 bases read in frame from base 1. Via the germline V gene, CDR1 is MGHRA and CDR2 YSYEKL. The V end gives up 6 bases and the J end 3 bases, leaving 10 bases in the junction not matched to a gene. What the research found in general, with its limitations: In validation, the model predicted progression to ophthalmopathy with approximately 70% sensitivity and around 72% specificity, a median of roughly seven months before onset. Sample size was not statistically predetermined, and investigators were not blinded to group allocation. A model built on a 13 V-J signature distinguished ophthalmopathy from stable hyperthyroidism, reaching roughly 88% sensitivity and 81.08% specificity in cross-validation and 80%/75% in testing. Most expanded thyroid clonotypes (frequency above 0.001) were also found in blood, which suggests that blood repertoires may mirror thyroid immune responses.

Ophthalmopathy patients had moderately to severely active disease, Clinical Activity Score of at least 3, NOSPECS grade of at least 4, and duration under 3 months. Patients with uncontrolled infections, other autoimmune diseases, pregnancy or lactation were excluded. Diagnoses relied on clinical symptoms, serum thyroxine and TRAb, thyroid ultrasound and orbital computed tomography. Ficoll-Paque density gradient centrifugation was used to isolate PBMCs from around 9.1 ml of fresh peripheral blood. Trizol reagent was used to extract total RNA, and RNA quality was then checked on an Agilent 2100 Bioanalyzer. Note on this clonotype: The clone's antigen remains unknown. The input lacks base qualities; no much larger clone sits a single base away.

This receptor chain uses TRBV4-1 and TRBJ2-7, with 11 junctional bases fitting TRBD1. The material sequenced was blood. This TCR was sampled from a woman between 18 and 29 years old with Graves' ophthalmopathy. The DNA sequence is given as TGCGCCAGCAGTCGATCTGGGACAGGGGGAGGCTACGAGCAGTACTTC. It is translated as CASSRSGTGGGYEQYF.